This entry concerns a single T cell receptor (beta chain). Study processing details: Nucleated cell number was recorded as an estimate derived from reference gene primer amplification. Method: immunoSEQ multiplex PCR; TCRdb's copy keeps in-frame clones and lacks some. The DNA gave D and trimming, while V, J and clone size come from that table. The sample has roughly 220,000 clones; approximately 83% are singletons. The ends were cut back, 1 base at V and 0 bases at J, with 9 bases in the middle. This CDR3 region has 16 residues. Germline assignment: CDR1 LNHDA and CDR2 SQIVND (reference sequence). The sample originates from a study of blood T cell repertoires in COVID-19.

The source is a woman aged 60-75 years with acute or convalescent COVID-19. The V gene is TRBV19, the J gene TRBJ2-2, with a tentative D call TRBD2 (5 bases). Sequencing input: peripheral blood. This CDR3 is CASSIGSSPNTGELFF. The CDR3 DNA sequence: TGTGCCAGTAGTATAGGTTCTAGCCCGAACACCGGGGAGCTGTTTTTT.